These 19 T cell receptor beta chains originate from one sample sequenced in a study of blood T cell repertoires in COVID-19 (dated by TCRdb to about 2020). Libraries were built with the immunoSEQ multiplex PCR assay. The table comes from immuneACCESS by way of TCRdb, which keeps in-frame sequences with V and J called. Part of the clones is missing from these tables; in studies checked, under half for an unresolved V gene and the rest for unknown reasons. This sample is represented by some 180,000 clones; around nine tenths of them were singletons. 20% to 25% of the sample is held by the ten biggest clonotypes. The sequencing sample was made of peripheral blood. These receptors came from a man aged 55-75 years with active or convalescent COVID-19.

CDR3 protein: CASRADRPEQYF. In DNA, the CDR3 is TGTGCCAGTAGGGCCGACAGACCCGAGCAGTACTTC. The chain carries TRBV19 and TRBJ2-7; D may be TRBD1 (5 bases). Germline CDR1 and CDR2: LNHDA and SQIVND (reference sequence). V lost 6 bases and J 6 bases, leaving 12 bases between the germline ends. The CDR3 covers 12 residues.

The sample holds one count of this clone. V and J are TRBV6-5 and TRBJ1-5, with D possibly matching TRBD1 (6 bases). Looked up from germline, CDR1 is MNHEY and CDR2 is SVGAGI. This CDR3 is built from 15 residues. The V gene lost 6 bases and the J gene lost 1 base, with 13 bases spanning the gap. The chain's CDR3 is CASRTGTWSNQPQHF. The CDR3 nucleotides are TGTGCCAGCAGAACAGGGACGTGGAGCAATCAGCCCCAGCATTTT.

This clone was seen a single time. This chain links TRBV11-2 with TRBJ2-1; weak D call: TRBD2 (6 bases). Per the germline V gene, CDR1 is SGHAT and CDR2 is FQNNGV. Deletions cut 4 bases from V and 15 bases from J, with 19 bases between. The CDR3 has 13 residues. In nucleotides, the CDR3 is TGTGCCAGCAGCTCCGGGACTGACCTTCGGCGGTTCTTC. Its protein product is CASSSGTDLRRFF. Combining the CDR3 with reference TRBV11-2 and TRBJ2-1 gives the whole variable domain EAGVAQSPRYKIIEKRQSVAFWCNPISGHATLYWYQQILGQGPKLLIQFQNNGVVDDSQLPKDRFSAERLKGVDSTLKIQPAKLEDSAVYLCASSSGTDLRRFFGPGTRLTVL.

This rearrangement joins TRBV29-1 to TRBJ2-5; D is perhaps TRBD1 (6 bases). Between the trimmed V and J ends, which lost 3 bases and 5 bases, there was a span of 16 bases. This CDR3 spans 14 amino acids. In germline, CDR1 is SQVTM, CDR2 ANQGSEA. CDR3 sequence reads: CSVDSSPQGETQYF. CDR3 DNA sequence: TGCAGCGTTGATTCTAGCCCTCAGGGGGAGACCCAGTACTTC.

J is TRBJ2-6 and V is TRBV6-5; D possibly corresponds to TRBD2 (5 bases). The CDR3 sequence is 15 residues long. The ends were cut back, 4 bases at V and 0 bases at J, with 7 bases in the middle. From germline, CDR1 is MNHEY and CDR2 SVGAGI. The CDR3 sequence is CASSSDYSGANVLTF. In DNA form, the CDR3 reads TGTGCCAGCAGTTCAGACTACTCTGGGGCCAACGTCCTGACTTTC.

The chain employs TRBV5-1 and TRBJ2-2; the D gene is possibly TRBD2 (6 bases). This CDR3 contains 15 residues. Germline V CDR1 and CDR2: SGHRS, YFSETQ. The V gene lost 3 bases and the J gene lost 1 base, with 10 bases spanning the gap. The CDR3 protein is CASSSRGENTGELFF. CDR3 DNA sequence: TGCGCCAGCAGCTCGCGGGGAGAGAACACCGGGGAGCTGTTTTTT.

The V gene is TRBV4-1, the J gene TRBJ1-2, with D maybe TRBD1 (5 bases). The CDR3 runs to 14 residues. Germline V gene data show CDR1 as MGHRA and CDR2 as YSYEKL. V lost 0 bases and J lost 4, with 9 bases in between. CDR3 coding DNA: TGCGCCAGCAGCCAAGAGTTACAGGTCTATGGCTACACCTTC. This sequence encodes CASSQELQVYGYTF.

The J gene is TRBJ2-1, the V gene TRBV6-2 or TRBV6-3; 14 bases are shared with TRBD2. This CDR3 contains 15 residues. Germline V CDR1 and CDR2: MNHEY, SVGEGT. The trim removed 5 bases at V and 7 bases at J, leaving 4 bases unmatched. CDR3 nucleotides: TGTGCCAGCAGTCCCGGACTAGCGGGGGGAAATGAGCAGTTCTTC. Translation gives CASSPGLAGGNEQFF.

The V gene is TRBV5-6, the J gene TRBJ2-7, with TRBD2 identical over 11 bases. The J segment lost 7 bases and the V segment lost 4 bases, leaving 13 bases of the junction unmatched. The CDR3 covers 16 residues. The germline CDR1 and CDR2 sequences are SGHDT and YYEEEE. The CDR3 sequence: CASSNRLAGTWREQYF. The DNA of the CDR3 is TGTGCCAGCAGCAACCGACTAGCGGGGACTTGGAGGGAGCAGTACTTC. The full variable domain, in which reference TRBV5-6 and TRBJ2-7 provide the parts outside the CDR3, is DAGVTQSPTHLIKTRGQQVTLRCSPKSGHDTVSWYQQALGQGPQFIFQYYEEEERQRGNFPDRFSGHQFPNYSSELNVNALLLGDSALYLCASSNRLAGTWREQYFGPGTRLTVT.

This CDR3 reads CASSSPMGGTFF. Here the CDR3 DNA reads TGTGCCAGCAGTTCTCCCATGGGGGGAACTTTCTTT. The chain has TRBV27 and TRBJ1-1, with a weak D call TRBD1 (5 bases). The V gene lost 4 bases and the J gene lost 12 bases, with 15 bases spanning the gap. The CDR3 is 12 amino acids. Germline-derived CDR1 and CDR2 are MNHEY and SMNVEV (reference sequence).

V and J are TRBV7-6 and TRBJ1-5; D is unresolved. In germline, CDR1 is SGHVS, CDR2 FNYEAQ. This CDR3 is built from 17 residues. V was trimmed by 1 base and J by 0 bases, leaving 13 bases between them. CDR3 bases: TGTGCCAGCAGCTTAGATCAGGTCTGTTATAGCAATCAGCCCCAGCATTTT. Its translation is CASSLDQVCYSNQPQHF.

The table lists this clone with a count of one. The J gene is TRBJ1-1, the V gene TRBV5-1, with D perhaps matching TRBD1 (5 bases). Between the trimmed V and J ends, which lost 4 bases and 4 bases, there was a span of 14 bases. CDR3 size: 14 residues. Germline CDR1 SGHRS, CDR2 YFSETQ. The CDR3 sequence: CASSRLGGTTEAFF. The CDR3 nucleotides read TGCGCCAGCAGCCGTCTGGGAGGGACCACTGAAGCTTTCTTT.

V gene TRBV3-1 (or the pseudogene TRBV3-2) combines with J gene TRBJ1-1; D gene ambiguous. The germline V gene has CDR1 LGHDT and CDR2 YNNKEL (reference sequence). With 0 bases removed from V and 4 bases from J, the gap between germline ends came to 9 bases. This CDR3 is 14 amino acids long. The CDR3 spells CASSQEVESTEAFF. CDR3 bases: TGTGCCAGCAGCCAAGAGGTTGAGAGCACTGAAGCTTTCTTT.

The chain couples TRBV29-1 to TRBJ1-3; TRBD1 might be the D (6 bases). The CDR3 runs 13 residues. V was pared by 3 bases and J by 1 base, with 7 bases between. In germline, CDR1 is SQVTM, CDR2 ANQGSEA. This chain's CDR3 is CSVDTGSGNTIYF. In DNA, the CDR3 is TGCAGCGTTGACACAGGGTCTGGAAACACCATATATTTT.

The gene calls are TRBV19 and TRBJ1-1; unclear D gene. Germline CDR1 and CDR2: LNHDA and SQIVND (reference sequence). V lost 0 bases to trimming and J lost 0 bases, with 14 bases between them. CDR3 length: 17 residues. The CDR3 DNA sequence: TGTGCCAGTAGTATAGATATGGCAGTCGGGATGAACACTGAAGCTTTCTTT. Protein product: CASSIDMAVGMNTEAFF. The full variable domain, in which reference TRBV19 and TRBJ1-1 provide the parts outside the CDR3, is DGGITQSPKYLFRKEGQNVTLSCEQNLNHDAMYWYRQDPGQGLRLIYYSQIVNDFQKGDIAEGYSVSREKKESFPLTVTSAQKNPTAFYLCASSIDMAVGMNTEAFFGQGTRLTVV.

The chain combines TRBV24-1 with TRBJ1-2; D gene unclear. Germline V lookup: CDR1 KGHDR, CDR2 SFDVKD. This CDR3 is built from 14 residues. V shed 4 bases and J shed 2 bases, with 10 bases lying between them. CDR3 protein: CATSESTPNYGYTF. CDR3 sequence (DNA): TGTGCCACCAGTGAATCGACACCAAACTATGGCTACACCTTC.

V gene TRBV2 combines with J gene TRBJ2-1, with TRBD1 matching 8 bases. The V segment lost 5 bases and the J segment 5 bases; nucleotides outside the gene matches: 5. The germline V gene encodes CDR1 SNHLY and CDR2 FYNNEI. This CDR3 comprises 14 residues. CDR3 DNA: TGTGCCAGCAGTCGACAGGGGATAAACAATGAGCAGTTCTTC. It is translated as CASSRQGINNEQFF.

V gene TRBV25-1 combines with J gene TRBJ1-1, with D perhaps TRBD1 (5 bases). The germline V and J ends were trimmed by 0 bases and 6 bases, with 11 bases remaining between them. This CDR3 is 14 amino acids long. Germline-derived CDR1 and CDR2 are MGHDK and SYGVNS. As DNA, the CDR3 is TGTGCCAGCAGTGAATACGGAGGGACCCCTGAAGCTTTCTTT. Residues: CASSEYGGTPEAFF.

The V and J genes are TRBV6-5 and TRBJ2-1; the match to TRBD1 covers 9 bases. Trimming at V came to 6 bases and at J to 6 bases, leaving 6 bases not matched to a gene. CDR1 and CDR2 from the germline V gene are MNHEY and SVGAGI. The CDR3 contains 14 residues. CDR3: CASRSTGGSNEQFF. In DNA, the CDR3 is TGTGCCAGCAGATCGACAGGGGGGAGCAATGAGCAGTTCTTC.